This TCR beta chain is from a study of T cell responses to AZD1222 COVID-19 vaccine. General study findings and limits: Breadth and depth of Spike-specific TCRs rose after two AZD1222 doses. After the peak T cell response, and only then, were repertoires sampled. The donor cohort was predominantly white British with a female majority, and clonal diversity may have been underestimated.

Trimming left V 1 base short and J 3 bases short, with 7 bases between. Germline lookup yields CDR1 LGHNT and CDR2 FRNRAP. This CDR3 contains 14 residues. Data came from immunoSEQ multiplex PCR; TCRdb stores just in-frame clones and leaves some out. In the table there are 80,000 to 90,000 clones, under 95% of which are singletons. Concerning this clone itself: Its specificity is not known.

The clonotype comes from an adult in good health. V usage is TRBV12-5 and J usage is TRBJ2-1, with D perhaps TRBD1 (5 bases). Sample: peripheral blood, taken on day 0 of AZD1222 vaccination. CDR3 DNA sequence: TGTGCTAGTGGTTTGGATACAGGCTACAATGAGCAGTTCTTC. It codes for CASGLDTGYNEQFF.